These 5 T cell receptor beta chains were all obtained from the same sample, sequenced in a study of Ad26.COV2.S vaccination and SARS-CoV-2 variants. Data came from immunoSEQ multiplex PCR; TCRdb stores just in-frame clones and leaves some out. The sample contains around 94,000 clones, over 70% of which appear only once. The specimen was peripheral blood, collected after recovery from COVID-19. The receptors here all came from a human donor who had recovered from COVID-19.

V is TRBV6-2 or TRBV6-3 and J is TRBJ1-1; D may be TRBD1 (5 bases). V was clipped by 3 bases and J by 6 bases, with 26 bases between them. Germline CDR1 is MNHEY and CDR2 is SVGEGT. The CDR3 sequence is 18 residues long. The CDR3 DNA is TGTGCCAGCAGTTATAGAATGGCGGTAGGGACTCCGAGCCCTGAAGCTTTCTTT. It yields the protein CASSYRMAVGTPSPEAFF.

This clone was seen many times. Other DNA sequences in this specimen translate into the identical CDR3. The V call is TRBV7-9, the J call TRBJ2-7; no firm D call. Germline values: CDR1 SEHNR, CDR2 FQNEAQ (reference sequence). This CDR3 comprises 12 residues. Trimming left V 2 bases short and J 3 bases short, with 5 bases between. The CDR3 nucleotides read TGTGCCAGCAGCTTAACCAGCTACGAGCAGTACTTC. Its translation is CASSLTSYEQYF.

The chain has TRBV3-1 (or the pseudogene TRBV3-2) and TRBJ2-5; D is uncertain. Germline loops: CDR1 LGHDT, CDR2 YNNKEL (reference sequence). Trimming pared 6 bases from V and 5 bases from J, leaving 13 bases between. The CDR3 covers 13 residues. In DNA form, the CDR3 reads TGTGCCAGCAGGATCGGAAGTCTGGAGACCCAGTACTTC. It yields the protein CASRIGSLETQYF.

This clone has only a few counts. This chain connects TRBV6-2 or TRBV6-3 to TRBJ2-3, with a tentative D call TRBD1 (6 bases). Trimming stripped 4 bases from V and 1 base from J, with 15 bases between. The germline V gene has CDR1 MNHEY and CDR2 SVGEGT. The CDR3 is 16 residues long. The CDR3 nucleotides read TGTGCCAGCAGTTCGGCAGGGGTTAGAGGCACAGATACGCAGTATTTT. This sequence encodes CASSSAGVRGTDTQYF.

This clone was found a few times. The V and J genes are TRBV28 and TRBJ2-7; D is uncertain. Trimming took 3 bases from V and 5 from J, leaving 11 bases between them. This CDR3 has 13 residues. Germline CDR1 and CDR2: MDHEN and SYDVKM. Written as DNA, the CDR3 is TGTGCCAGCAGTTTTTTAGCATCCGACGAGCAGTACTTC. Translated: CASSFLASDEQYF.